One sample yielded the 11 T cell receptor beta chains listed below, sequenced in a study of Tregs in tolerant kidney transplant recipients. Data came from immunoSEQ multiplex PCR; TCRdb stores just in-frame clones and leaves some out. Counted here are about 64,000 clones, 70% to 90% occurring once; the ten biggest clones make up under 4.5%. Recipients received nonmyeloablative bone marrow transplants from related graft donors, with transient mixed chimerism. Here the sequenced sample was CD4+ T cells from blood (PBMCs), taken 6 months after the transplant. The receptors originated from a human patient who received a combined kidney and bone marrow transplant. Some T cells may be transferred from the graft donor.

V and J are TRBV19 and TRBJ2-7; perhaps TRBD1 as D (6 bases). V gave up 6 bases and J gave up 1 base, with 13 bases separating them. Germline V gene lookup returns CDR1 LNHDA and CDR2 SQIVND (reference sequence). This CDR3 spans 14 amino acids. The CDR3 reads CASRSRDKSYEQYF. In DNA form, the CDR3 reads TGTGCCAGTAGGTCGAGGGACAAATCCTACGAGCAGTACTTC.

The rearrangement links TRBV30 to TRBJ2-6; a weak D match, TRBD1 (6 bases). This CDR3 spans 16 amino acids. V lost 5 bases, J lost 4 bases, and 18 bases lay in between. Germline assignment: CDR1 GTSNPN and CDR2 SVGIG (reference sequence). Here the CDR3 DNA reads TGTGCCTGGGAGTCACAGGGAGACTCAGGGGCCAACGTCCTGACTTTC. It yields the protein CAWESQGDSGANVLTF. Based on the CDR3 plus reference TRBV30 and TRBJ2-6, the full variable domain is SQTIHQWPATLVQPVGSPLSLECTVEGTSNPNLYWYRQAAGRGLQLLFYSVGIGQISSEVPQNLSASRPQDRQFILSSKKLLLSDSGFYLCAWESQGDSGANVLTFGAGSRLTVL.

The chain carries TRBV5-8 and TRBJ1-2; possibly TRBD1 for D (6 bases). Germline V CDR1 and CDR2: SGHTS, YDEGEE. V was shortened by 0 bases and J by 8 bases, with 11 bases between the two germline ends. This CDR3 region has 13 residues. The CDR3, as DNA: TGTGCCAGCAGCTTGGGAGGGGGGGCCGGCTACACCTTC. Its translation: CASSLGGGAGYTF.

The sample holds one count of this clone. This chain joins TRBV27 and TRBJ2-6, with unresolved D. The CDR3 consists of 14 residues. Germline CDR1 is MNHEY and CDR2 is SMNVEV (reference sequence). The V and J ends lost 5 bases and 0 bases respectively, with 5 bases between them. DNA of the CDR3: TGTGCCAGCAGTCGGTACTCTGGGGCCAACGTCCTGACTTTC. It yields the protein CASSRYSGANVLTF.

V usage is TRBV10-3 and J usage is TRBJ2-5; 7 bases fit TRBD1. With 7 bases clipped from V and 2 bases from J, the junction kept 1 base outside the gene matches. The CDR3 spans 12 residues. Germline V gives CDR1 ENHRY, CDR2 SYGVKD. CDR3 loop: CAIKGQQETQYF. DNA for the CDR3: TGTGCCATCAAGGGACAGCAAGAGACCCAGTACTTC.

V gene TRBV19 combines with J gene TRBJ1-4; 10 nucleotides line up with TRBD1. The CDR3 consists of 14 residues. The V gene's germline CDR1 is LNHDA and CDR2 SQIVND (reference sequence). Losses at the gene ends were 8 bases for V and 6 bases for J; bases not matched to a gene: 6. The CDR3 bases are TGTGCCAGTGCCCGGGACAGGGGTTATGAAAAACTGTTTTTT. It codes for CASARDRGYEKLFF. The full variable domain, its missing parts supplied by reference TRBV19 and TRBJ1-4, is DGGITQSPKYLFRKEGQNVTLSCEQNLNHDAMYWYRQDPGQGLRLIYYSQIVNDFQKGDIAEGYSVSREKKESFPLTVTSAQKNPTAFYLCASARDRGYEKLFFGSGTQLSVL.

The chain uses TRBV30 and TRBJ1-4, with 10 positions matching TRBD1. CDR1 GTSNPN and CDR2 SVGIG come from the germline V gene (reference sequence). J was trimmed by 4 bases and V by 1 base; bases with no gene match: 6. The CDR3 is 16 residues long. The DNA for the CDR3 is TGTGCCTGGAGTGCCACCGGGACAGGGGTTAATGAAAAACTGTTTTTT. The encoded protein is CAWSATGTGVNEKLFF.

This chain connects TRBV4-3 to TRBJ1-2; D possibly corresponds to TRBD1 (5 bases). The V and J ends lost 1 base and 3 bases respectively, with 6 bases between them. The germline V gene encodes CDR1 LGHNA and CDR2 YSLEER. There are 13 residues in the CDR3. DNA of the CDR3: TGCGCCAGCAGCCAAGGGGGGGACTATGGCTACACCTTC. Its protein product is CASSQGGDYGYTF.

V and J are TRBV27 and TRBJ2-3; the D is unclear. V lost 3 bases and J lost 0, with 7 bases in between. The germline V gene encodes CDR1 MNHEY and CDR2 SMNVEV (reference sequence). The CDR3 covers 14 residues. The CDR3 protein is CASSLSSSTDTQYF. DNA of the CDR3: TGTGCCAGCAGTTTGAGTTCTAGCACAGATACGCAGTATTTT.

This chain links TRBV27 with TRBJ2-1, with a weak D call TRBD1 (6 bases). There are 17 residues in the CDR3. Deletions cut 3 bases from V and 4 bases from J, with 19 bases between. Germline CDR1 and CDR2: MNHEY and SMNVEV (reference sequence). In nucleotides, the CDR3 is TGTGCCAGCAGTTTCCAACACCCAGGGGCAAGTTACAATGAGCAGTTCTTC. It specifies CASSFQHPGASYNEQFF.

The chain combines TRBV19 with TRBJ1-1; D uncertain. Germline V gene lookup returns CDR1 LNHDA and CDR2 SQIVND (reference sequence). CDR3 length: 12 residues. Trimming pared 10 bases from V and 3 bases from J, leaving 12 bases between. The CDR3 protein is CATDDIYTEAFF. The CDR3 DNA sequence: TGTGCCACCGATGACATTTACACTGAAGCTTTCTTT. Together with reference TRBV19 and TRBJ1-1, the CDR3 gives the full variable domain: DGGITQSPKYLFRKEGQNVTLSCEQNLNHDAMYWYRQDPGQGLRLIYYSQIVNDFQKGDIAEGYSVSREKKESFPLTVTSAQKNPTAFYLCATDDIYTEAFFGQGTRLTVV.